Described below is a single TCR beta chain sequence and its context. Original methodology: Cell counts per sample came from amplifying reference gene primers. Libraries were prepared by immunoSEQ multiplex PCR; TCRdb keeps only in-frame clonotypes and omits some of them. V, J and clone size were drawn from that table, and D and trimming were deduced from the DNA. The table shows 120,000 to 150,000 clones, with 75% to 85% occurring only once. The sample comes from a study of blood T cell repertoires in COVID-19. Study as a whole: T cells, B-cell-depleted T cells, or PBMCs provided the cDNA or gDNA that served as material.

The CDR3 sequence is 16 residues long. Looked up from germline, CDR1 is MGHRA and CDR2 is YSYEKL. Trimming removed 4 bases from V and 4 bases from J, with 19 bases in between. This chain joins TRBV4-1 and TRBJ1-1, with D possibly TRBD1 on 5 matching bases. Sequenced sample: peripheral blood. This TCR came from a woman aged 45-60 years in a cohort sampled during active or convalescent COVID-19. CDR3 in DNA: TGCGCCAGCAGCCCCGTCCAAATTACAGGTTTCACTGAAGCTTTCTTT. Protein product: CASSPVQITGFTEAFF.